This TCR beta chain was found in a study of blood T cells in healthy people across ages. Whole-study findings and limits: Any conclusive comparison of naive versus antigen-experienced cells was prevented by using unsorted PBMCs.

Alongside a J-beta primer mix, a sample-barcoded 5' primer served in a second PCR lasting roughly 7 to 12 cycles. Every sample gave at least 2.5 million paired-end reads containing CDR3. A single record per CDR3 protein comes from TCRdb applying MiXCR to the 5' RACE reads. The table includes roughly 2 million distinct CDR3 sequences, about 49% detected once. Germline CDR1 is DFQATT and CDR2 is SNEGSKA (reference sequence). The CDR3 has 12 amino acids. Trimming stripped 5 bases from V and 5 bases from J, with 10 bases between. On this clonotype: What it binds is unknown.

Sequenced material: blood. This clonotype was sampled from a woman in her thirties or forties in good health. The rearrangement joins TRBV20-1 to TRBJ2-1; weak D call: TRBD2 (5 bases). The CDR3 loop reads CSARGLHNEQFF. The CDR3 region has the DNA TGCAGTGCTCGAGGACTTCACAATGAGCAGTTCTTC.